Sequencing of this T cell receptor beta chain was carried out in a study of cytomegalovirus exposure and HLA in healthy donors. Notes on the study in general: High sensitivity and specificity were reportedly achieved when the classifier diagnosed cytomegalovirus status. An ancestry cluster, one associated with Asian ancestry, reportedly showed fewer N-insertions than the approximately 670-donor mean in a later analysis.

Remarks on this clone: Its antigen is not identified.

Primers for the PCR totalled 60 Vbeta and 13 Jbeta. Only in-frame clones appear in the TCRdb table, and some are missing; sequencing was by immunoSEQ multiplex PCR. Here the sample spans 110,000 to 150,000 clones, 65% to 85% being singletons. Germline V gives CDR1 KGHSH, CDR2 LQKENI. The V and J ends lost 3 bases and 11 bases, in that order; junction bases with no gene match: 10. The CDR3 runs 14 residues. The chain joins TRBV18 to TRBJ1-5, with 7 bases matching TRBD1. This TCR was sampled from a woman in her forties in good health and CMV-seropositive. Source material: PBMCs. CDR3 residues: CASSPDRPPGAQHF. CDR3 DNA sequence: TGTGCCAGCTCACCGGACAGGCCCCCAGGGGCCCAGCATTTT.